These T cell receptor beta chains were read from a single sample in a study of blood T cell repertoires in COVID-19. Here immunoSEQ multiplex PCR was the method, and the copy in TCRdb shows in-frame clones only, minus some. The sample holds hundreds of thousands of clones; 80% to 90% are singletons and the top ten take 1% to 1.3%. The sequencing sample was made of PBMCs or T cells enriched from blood (not recorded which). These receptors were taken from a man younger than 40 who had recovered from COVID-19. Each CDR3 is given with its conserved first and last residue. Fields, in order: CDR3 length, J gene, V gene, CDR3 protein.

cdr3_length: 12; j_call: TRBJ2-2; v_call: TRBV6-5; cdr3_aa: CASRLGAGELFF
cdr3_length: 16; j_call: TRBJ2-1; v_call: TRBV30; cdr3_aa: CAWSVLGLAGYNEQFF
cdr3_length: 15; j_call: TRBJ1-3; v_call: TRBV7-2; cdr3_aa: CASSLMRNFGNTIYF
cdr3_length: 15; j_call: TRBJ1-2; v_call: TRBV4-1; cdr3_aa: CASSRAPGQGGGYTF
cdr3_length: 16; j_call: TRBJ2-1; v_call: TRBV5-1; cdr3_aa: CASSRNWGDSYNEQFF
cdr3_length: 12; j_call: TRBJ1-2; v_call: TRBV12-3/TRBV12-4; cdr3_aa: CASRGHHYGYTF
cdr3_length: 13; j_call: TRBJ1-5; v_call: TRBV7-2; cdr3_aa: CASSRQGNQPQHF
cdr3_length: 16; j_call: TRBJ1-5; v_call: TRBV21-1; cdr3_aa: CARDPRGVRNDQPQHF
cdr3_length: 15; j_call: TRBJ2-1; v_call: TRBV7-6; cdr3_aa: CASSLPSTGKNEQFF
cdr3_length: 15; j_call: TRBJ2-1; v_call: TRBV29-1; cdr3_aa: CSVEGTSGSLNEQFF
cdr3_length: 15; j_call: TRBJ2-7; v_call: TRBV7-2; cdr3_aa: CASSLFASVAYEQYF
cdr3_length: 14; j_call: TRBJ1-1; v_call: TRBV6-5; cdr3_aa: CASSPGTANTEAFF
cdr3_length: 15; j_call: TRBJ2-7; v_call: TRBV27; cdr3_aa: CASLWGDSLTYEQYF
cdr3_length: 14; j_call: TRBJ1-6; v_call: TRBV6-1; cdr3_aa: CASSDGDLNSPLHF
cdr3_length: 14; j_call: TRBJ2-1; v_call: TRBV29-1; cdr3_aa: CSVDGDRGRNEQFF
cdr3_length: 16; j_call: TRBJ1-4; v_call: TRBV14; cdr3_aa: CASSQGRDATNEKLFF
cdr3_length: 15; j_call: TRBJ1-5; v_call: TRBV27; cdr3_aa: CASRLNTGGYQPQHF
cdr3_length: 14; j_call: TRBJ1-2; v_call: TRBV5-1; cdr3_aa: CASSLGPGNYGYTF